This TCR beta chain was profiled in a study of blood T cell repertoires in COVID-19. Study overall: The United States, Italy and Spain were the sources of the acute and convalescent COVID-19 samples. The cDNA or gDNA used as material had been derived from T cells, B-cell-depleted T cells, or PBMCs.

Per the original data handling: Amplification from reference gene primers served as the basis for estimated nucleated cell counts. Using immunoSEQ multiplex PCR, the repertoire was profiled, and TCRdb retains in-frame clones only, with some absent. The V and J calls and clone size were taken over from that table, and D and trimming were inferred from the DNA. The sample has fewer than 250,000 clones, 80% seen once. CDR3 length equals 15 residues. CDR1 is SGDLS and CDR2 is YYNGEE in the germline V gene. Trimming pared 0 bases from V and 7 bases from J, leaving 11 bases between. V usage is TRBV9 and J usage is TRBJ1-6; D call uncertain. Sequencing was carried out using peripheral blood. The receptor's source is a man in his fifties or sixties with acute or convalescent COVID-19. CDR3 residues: CASSVDGGKNSPLHF. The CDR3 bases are TGTGCCAGCAGCGTAGATGGCGGCAAAAATTCACCCCTCCACTTT.